The 22 T cell receptor beta chains reported below all come from one sample, sequenced in a study of the immune and genomic landscape of osteosarcoma. Poor-prognosis osteosarcoma patients supplied post-treatment primary, local recurrence and metastasis tumor specimens. The data were produced by immunoSEQ multiplex PCR, yet TCRdb's version contains in-frame clones alone and is incomplete. The data show about 10,000 clones, approximately 64% seen once. Sequenced input: osteosarcoma tumor tissue from the lung. These receptors were obtained from a human donor with osteosarcoma.

The V and J genes are TRBV27 and TRBJ2-4; TRBD1 might be the D (6 bases). The germline V gene has CDR1 MNHEY and CDR2 SMNVEV (reference sequence). Deletions cut 7 bases from V and 0 bases from J, with 13 bases between. The CDR3 sequence is 15 residues long. The CDR3 reads CASTGQGLAKNIQYF. The CDR3 nucleotides read TGTGCCAGCACAGGCCAGGGGCTAGCCAAAAACATTCAGTACTTC.

Only a few counts were recorded for this clone. Other nucleotide sequences from this sample produce the same CDR3. This chain joins TRBV28 and TRBJ2-7; the D gene is possibly TRBD1 (5 bases). V shed 5 bases and J shed 4 bases, with 6 bases lying between them. CDR1 is MDHEN, CDR2 SYDVKM, per germline. The CDR3 runs 11 residues. The CDR3 protein is CASSAGYEQYF. CDR3 DNA: TGTGCCAGCAGTGCAGGGTACGAGCAGTACTTC.

The J gene is TRBJ2-3, the V gene TRBV5-1, with 10 bases lining up with TRBD2. Germline loops: CDR1 SGHRS, CDR2 YFSETQ. This CDR3 comprises 16 residues. J gave up 1 base and V 7 bases, and 9 bases lay outside the gene matches. The CDR3 loop reads CASRVAGGLGTDTQYF. As DNA, the CDR3 is TGCGCCAGCCGGGTAGCGGGAGGACTCGGCACAGATACGCAGTATTTT.

This chain uses TRBV27 with TRBJ2-5; D possibly corresponds to TRBD2 (5 bases). Trimming shortened V by 10 bases and J by 5 bases, and 17 bases separated the two germline ends. The CDR3 totals 13 residues. Germline V lookup: CDR1 MNHEY, CDR2 SMNVEV (reference sequence). The CDR3 coding sequence is TGTGCCACCAGCCGGCGGGTCGGGGAGACCCAGTACTTC. Residues: CATSRRVGETQYF.

V is TRBV18 and J is TRBJ2-3, with D perhaps TRBD2 (6 bases). Germline CDR1 and CDR2: KGHSH and LQKENI. The CDR3 has 16 amino acids. V shed 3 bases and J shed 4 bases, with 17 bases lying between them. The CDR3 is CASSPEQGRLADTQYF. CDR3 nucleotides: TGTGCCAGCTCACCGGAACAAGGGAGGTTGGCAGATACGCAGTATTTT.

This clone came up once. This sequence joins TRBV5-1 and TRBJ2-7; D is possibly TRBD1 or TRBD2 (5 bases each). The CDR3 spans 15 residues. The V gene lost 3 bases and the J gene lost 3 bases, with 16 bases spanning the gap. Germline-derived CDR1 and CDR2 are SGHRS and YFSETQ. CDR3: CASSWTGTRIYEQYF. DNA of the CDR3: TGCGCCAGCAGCTGGACCGGGACCAGAATCTACGAGCAGTACTTC.

This chain links TRBV5-6 with TRBJ1-2; D is unresolved. With 0 bases removed from V and 6 bases from J, the gap between germline ends came to 6 bases. Per germline, CDR1 SGHDT and CDR2 YYEEEE. CDR3 length: 12 amino acids. The CDR3 spells CASSLGQHGYTF. In DNA form, the CDR3 reads TGTGCCAGCAGCTTGGGGCAGCATGGCTACACCTTC.

This clone was seen a few times. V is TRBV28 and J is TRBJ2-4, with unresolved D. The V end lost 3 bases, the J end lost 7 bases, and 19 bases lay between the germline ends. The CDR3 spans 16 residues. CDR1 and CDR2 (germline): MDHEN, SYDVKM. The CDR3 loop is CASSFDGQGFENIQYF. The CDR3 region has the DNA TGTGCCAGCAGTTTCGACGGGCAAGGGTTCGAGAACATTCAGTACTTC.

This chain joins TRBV5-8 and TRBJ2-4; TRBD2 aligns across 13 bases. CDR1 and CDR2 (germline): SGHTS, YDEGEE. V shed 5 bases and J 9 bases; nucleotides not matched to a gene: 11. This CDR3 has 16 amino acids. The CDR3 protein is CASRKGLAGAGGIQYF. The CDR3 DNA is TGTGCCAGCAGAAAAGGACTAGCGGGAGCGGGTGGCATTCAGTACTTC. Full variable domain (rest looked up from reference TRBV5-8 and TRBJ2-4): EAGVTQSPTHLIKTRGQQATLRCSPISGHTSVYWYQQALGLGLQFLLWYDEGEERNRGNFPPRFSGRQFPNYSSELNVNALELEDSALYLCASRKGLAGAGGIQYFGAGTRLSVL.

The rearrangement uses TRBV2 and TRBJ2-7, with D unresolved. Per the germline V gene, CDR1 is SNHLY and CDR2 is FYNNEI. V was trimmed by 1 base and J by 3 bases, leaving 1 base between them. The CDR3 is made up of 11 amino acids. This CDR3 is CASSEDYEQYF. Here the CDR3 DNA reads TGTGCCAGCAGTGAAGACTACGAGCAGTACTTC.

V and J are TRBV6-1 and TRBJ2-3; the D is unclear. Trimming cost V 0 bases and J 10 bases, with 17 bases left between them. The CDR3 contains 15 residues. Germline V gene sequence: CDR1 MNHNS, CDR2 SASEGT. In DNA form, the CDR3 reads TGTGCCAGCAGTGAAGCGCTTCGATTATGGGGTGCGCAGTATTTT. It encodes CASSEALRLWGAQYF.

The CDR3 protein is CASSVERGYQPQHF. DNA of the CDR3: TGTGCCAGCAGTGTAGAAAGGGGATATCAGCCCCAGCATTTT. V gene TRBV2 combines with J gene TRBJ1-5; perhaps TRBD1 as D (5 bases). V gave up 4 bases and J gave up 5 bases, with 12 bases separating them. The CDR3 spans 14 residues. Germline CDR1 is SNHLY and CDR2 is FYNNEI.

The chain employs TRBV29-1 and TRBJ2-7; a possible D gene is TRBD1 (6 bases). The ends were cut back, 1 base at V and 1 base at J, with 14 bases in the middle. This CDR3 is 15 amino acids long. Per the germline V gene, CDR1 is SQVTM and CDR2 is ANQGSEA. In DNA, the CDR3 is TGCAGCGTTGAAGGGGGGACACTTAGTTCCTACGAGCAGTACTTC. Its protein product is CSVEGGTLSSYEQYF.

A single count supports this clone. The chain has TRBV27 and TRBJ2-1; D assignment may be TRBD1 or TRBD2 (5 bases each). CDR1 is MNHEY and CDR2 is SMNVEV in the germline V gene (reference sequence). The V end was cut by 6 bases, the J end by 3 bases, with 21 bases between. The CDR3 has 17 amino acids. CDR3 in DNA: TGTGCCAGCAGCTCGTCAATGAGGGGAATTAACTACAATGAGCAGTTCTTC. Amino acid sequence: CASSSSMRGINYNEQFF.

CDR3 in DNA: TGTGCCAGCAGTCGCAATGGGGGAGAGACCCAGTACTTC. This encodes CASSRNGGETQYF. The V call is TRBV2, the J call TRBJ2-5; D tentatively reads TRBD1 or TRBD2 (5 bases each). CDR1 is SNHLY and CDR2 is FYNNEI in the germline V gene. Between the trimmed V and J ends, which lost 5 bases and 4 bases, there was a span of 11 bases. This CDR3 is built from 13 residues.

CDR3 nucleotide sequence: TGTGCCAGCAGCCAGGTGGGCGGAGAGACCCAGTACTTC. Protein product: CASSQVGGETQYF. The V gene is TRBV7-9, the J gene TRBJ2-5; D is unresolved. The CDR3 extends over 13 amino acids. V was clipped by 5 bases and J by 4 bases, with 11 bases between them. CDR1 SEHNR and CDR2 FQNEAQ come from the germline V gene (reference sequence).

This clone is classed as medium-sized. The sample contains more than one DNA sequence encoding this CDR3. This chain connects TRBV28 to TRBJ1-4; D is possibly TRBD1 (6 bases). Germline CDR1 reads MDHEN; CDR2 reads SYDVKM. V was trimmed by 5 bases and J by 11 bases, leaving 12 bases between them. This CDR3 comprises 12 residues. The CDR3 DNA reads TGTGCCAGCAGTCCCCCTAGGGGGAAACTGTTTTTT. It translates to CASSPPRGKLFF. Supplemented by reference TRBV28 and TRBJ1-4, the full variable domain reads DVKVTQSSRYLVKRTGEKVFLECVQDMDHENMFWYRQDPGLGLRLIYFSYDVKMKEKGDIPEGYSVSREKKERFSLILESASTNQTSMYLCASSPPRGKLFFGSGTQLSVL.

This clone turned up a few times. This chain joins TRBV5-6 and TRBJ1-2; D remains unclear. Between the trimmed V and J ends, which lost 1 base and 8 bases, there was a span of 12 bases. CDR1 and CDR2 from the germline V gene are SGHDT and YYEEEE. This CDR3 has 13 residues. The CDR3 coding sequence is TGTGCCAGCAGCTTGTCGAGGGCTGGGGGCTACACCTTC. Protein product: CASSLSRAGGYTF.

This rearrangement joins TRBV4-2 to TRBJ2-3, with 11 bases that match TRBD2. Germline V gives CDR1 LGHNA, CDR2 YNFKEQ. The CDR3 extends over 18 amino acids. V shed 2 bases and J 2 bases; nucleotides not matched to a gene: 9. CDR3 protein: CASSQRDSGRAPTDTQYF. The CDR3 DNA reads TGTGCCAGCAGCCAACGGGATAGCGGGAGGGCCCCCACAGATACGCAGTATTTT.

The table lists this clone with a few counts. This sequence joins TRBV7-9 and TRBJ2-6, with D hard to call. The CDR3 runs 15 residues. Germline assignment: CDR1 SEHNR and CDR2 FQNEAQ (reference sequence). Trimming took 5 bases from V and 2 from J, leaving 10 bases between them. The CDR3 region is CASSEAPAGANVLTF. For the CDR3, the DNA is TGTGCCAGCAGCGAAGCCCCAGCTGGGGCCAACGTCCTGACTTTC.

The genes are TRBV29-1 and TRBJ2-3; 8 nucleotides agree with TRBD1. From germline, CDR1 is SQVTM and CDR2 ANQGSEA. J gave up 4 bases and V 6 bases, and 6 bases lay outside the gene matches. CDR3 length: 13 residues. The CDR3 loop is CSVTGQGADTQYF. CDR3 bases: TGCAGCGTAACTGGACAGGGCGCAGATACGCAGTATTTT.

The genes are TRBV19 and TRBJ1-1; D is possibly TRBD1 (5 bases). CDR3 length equals 16 residues. Germline V lookup: CDR1 LNHDA, CDR2 SQIVND (reference sequence). V lost 4 bases to trimming and J lost 1 base, with 16 bases between them. CDR3 sequence reads: CASSTPPGSGNTEAFF. CDR3 DNA sequence: TGTGCCAGTAGTACCCCCCCAGGGTCTGGGAACACTGAAGCTTTCTTT.